One and the same sample provided the 16 T cell receptor beta chains below, sequenced in a study of T cell repertoires in cytomegalovirus infection. TCRdb itself ran the reads through MiXCR, one entry per CDR3 protein. The sample includes about 230,000 distinct CDR3 sequences, approximately 24% seen only once; the top ten take 15% to 20%. The sequencing sample was made of CD8+ T cells from PBMCs. The origin of the receptors is a human donor in good health (CMV status not recorded). Some clones in this sample may be carry-over from other donors' samples.

This clonotype was observed many times. This chain links TRBV7-2 with TRBJ2-1; no reliable D call. Germline V gene sequence: CDR1 SGHTA, CDR2 FQGNSA. With 0 bases removed from V and 10 bases from J, the gap between germline ends came to 16 bases. The CDR3 is 15 amino acids. CDR3 bases: TGTGCCAGCAGCTTAGCGTTAGGGATCAAAGACGAGCAGTTCTTC. Protein sequence: CASSLALGIKDEQFF.

This clonotype was observed at least ten times. This chain links TRBV12-3 or TRBV12-4 with TRBJ1-2; TRBD1 aligns across 9 bases. The CDR3 sequence is 13 residues long. J lost 8 bases, V lost 5 bases, and 6 bases had no gene match. The CDR3 coding sequence is TGTGCCAGCAGTAGGGACAGGGCGGGAGGCTACACCTTC. Translating it yields CASSRDRAGGYTF.

V gene TRBV7-9 combines with J gene TRBJ2-2; D may be TRBD1 or TRBD2 (5 bases each). There are 16 residues in the CDR3. Trimming stripped 5 bases from V and 1 base from J, with 14 bases between. Germline loops: CDR1 SEHNR, CDR2 FQNEAQ (reference sequence). The CDR3 region has the DNA TGTGCCAGCAGCCCCCCCGGGGCAGGGAACACCGGGGAGCTGTTTTTT. This encodes CASSPPGAGNTGELFF.

The chain couples TRBV7-9 to TRBJ1-1, with D unclear. Germline V gives CDR1 SEHNR, CDR2 FQNEAQ (reference sequence). V was trimmed by 5 bases and J by 4 bases, leaving 11 bases between them. The CDR3 has 13 residues. The CDR3 reads CASSGGWATEAFF. The CDR3 DNA sequence: TGTGCCAGCAGCGGAGGGTGGGCCACTGAAGCTTTCTTT.

This chain joins TRBV10-3 and TRBJ1-1; TRBD1 agrees at 8 bases. The CDR3 has 13 residues. Germline assignment: CDR1 ENHRY and CDR2 SYGVKD. Unmatched junction bases numbered 4, after V lost 6 bases and J lost 4 bases. The CDR3 DNA reads as TGTGCCATCAGCCCGGGACAGGTCACTGAAGCTTTCTTT. Amino acids: CAISPGQVTEAFF.

V is TRBV9 and J is TRBJ2-3; TRBD2 is a possible D gene (6 bases). Germline lookup yields CDR1 SGDLS and CDR2 YYNGEE. Trimming removed 2 bases from V and 2 bases from J, with 15 bases in between. CDR3 length equals 16 residues. CDR3 sequence (DNA): TGTGCCAGCAGCGTCGGTTCGGGGGTCCACACAGATACGCAGTATTTT. It translates to CASSVGSGVHTDTQYF.

The V gene is TRBV6-1, the J gene TRBJ1-5; 8 nucleotides agree with TRBD1. The germline CDR1 and CDR2 sequences are MNHNS and SASEGT. V was pared by 6 bases and J by 2 bases, with 3 bases of the junction left unmatched. The CDR3 has 14 amino acids. CDR3 DNA: TGTGCCAGCAGAACAGGGGGTGGCAATCAGCCCCAGCATTTT. This gives the protein CASRTGGGNQPQHF.

J is TRBJ1-2 and V is TRBV7-3; D might be TRBD1 (5 bases). V was pared by 1 base and J by 4 bases, with 10 bases between. The CDR3 sequence is 14 residues long. In germline, CDR1 is SGHTA, CDR2 FQGTGA. The CDR3 loop reads CASSLSSGGYGYTF. The DNA for the CDR3 is TGTGCCAGCAGCTTAAGCTCCGGGGGCTATGGCTACACCTTC.

In this sample, this clonotype turned up many times. The CDR3 region has the DNA TGTGCCAGCAGCCACCGGGACACCCAGTTCTTC. It specifies CASSHRDTQFF. J is TRBJ2-1 and V is TRBV11-2; D possibly corresponds to TRBD1 (6 bases). The V end was cut by 5 bases, the J end by 13 bases, with 12 bases between. The CDR3 covers 11 residues. Germline loops: CDR1 SGHAT, CDR2 FQNNGV.

The chain is built from TRBV7-6 and TRBJ1-3; no firm D call. The germline CDR1 and CDR2 sequences are SGHVS and FNYEAQ. The CDR3 is 16 residues long. Trimming stripped 6 bases from V and 0 bases from J, with 15 bases between. CDR3 sequence: CASSHWTVHSGNTIYF. The CDR3 DNA follows: TGTGCCAGCAGTCATTGGACGGTCCACTCTGGAAACACCATATATTTT.

This clonotype was counted between two and nine times. The genes are TRBV7-9 and TRBJ1-1; D unresolved. CDR1 and CDR2 from the germline V gene are SEHNR and FQNEAQ (reference sequence). V was pared by 3 bases and J by 8 bases, with 4 bases between. This CDR3 contains 10 residues. The CDR3 sequence: CASSLREAFF. Written as DNA, the CDR3 is TGTGCCAGCAGCTTGCGAGAAGCTTTCTTT. The full variable domain, rest sourced from reference TRBV7-9 and TRBJ1-1, is DTGVSQNPRHKITKRGQNVTFRCDPISEHNRLYWYRQTLGQGPEFLTYFQNEAQLEKSRLLSDRFSAERPKGSFSTLEIQRTEQGDSAMYLCASSLREAFFGQGTRLTVV.

Only a few counts were recorded for this clonotype. The rearrangement links TRBV10-3 to TRBJ1-1; D unclear. This CDR3 is 14 amino acids long. The V and J ends lost 2 bases and 0 bases respectively, with 7 bases between them. The germline gives CDR1 ENHRY, CDR2 SYGVKD. CDR3 protein: CAISERGMNTEAFF. The DNA for the CDR3 is TGTGCCATCAGTGAGAGAGGGATGAACACTGAAGCTTTCTTT.

In the case of this clonotype: At one end, the junction sequence differs from germline, possibly due to a read error. The chain couples TRBV12-3 or TRBV12-4 to TRBJ1-5, with TRBD1 matching over 7 bases. The CDR3 extends over 15 amino acids. CDR3 loop: CASSSLTGLDQSQHF. The CDR3 DNA follows: TGTGCCAGCAGTTCGTTGACAGGGCTTGATCAGTCCCAGCATTTT.

The chain joins TRBV7-4 to TRBJ1-4; D might be TRBD1 (5 bases). The germline V and J ends were trimmed by 2 bases and 8 bases, with 15 bases remaining between them. The CDR3 contains 15 residues. In germline, CDR1 is SGHVT, CDR2 SQSDAQ. The CDR3 reads CASSLWRRVGEKLFF. Here the CDR3 DNA reads TGTGCCAGCAGCTTATGGCGCAGGGTAGGAGAAAAACTGTTTTTT.

This clonotype has more than one count but fewer than ten. This could be a read error, since a much larger clone is one nucleotide away. V is TRBV5-5 and J is TRBJ1-1; D is possibly TRBD1 (6 bases). The CDR3 length is 13 residues. Germline lookup yields CDR1 SGHKS and CDR2 YYEKEE (reference sequence). V lost 6 bases and J lost 0, with 9 bases in between. The CDR3, as DNA: TGTGCCAGCATCCAGGGGATGAACACTGAAGCTTTCTTT. It specifies CASIQGMNTEAFF.

V gene TRBV2 combines with J gene TRBJ2-1, with 15 bases fitting TRBD2. V lost 6 bases, J lost 9 bases, and 6 bases stayed unmatched. CDR3 length: 15 residues. Germline CDR1 and CDR2: SNHLY and FYNNEI. This CDR3 is CASRRTSGGAGEQFF. Written as DNA, the CDR3 is TGTGCCAGCAGGCGGACTAGCGGGGGGGCCGGTGAGCAGTTCTTC.